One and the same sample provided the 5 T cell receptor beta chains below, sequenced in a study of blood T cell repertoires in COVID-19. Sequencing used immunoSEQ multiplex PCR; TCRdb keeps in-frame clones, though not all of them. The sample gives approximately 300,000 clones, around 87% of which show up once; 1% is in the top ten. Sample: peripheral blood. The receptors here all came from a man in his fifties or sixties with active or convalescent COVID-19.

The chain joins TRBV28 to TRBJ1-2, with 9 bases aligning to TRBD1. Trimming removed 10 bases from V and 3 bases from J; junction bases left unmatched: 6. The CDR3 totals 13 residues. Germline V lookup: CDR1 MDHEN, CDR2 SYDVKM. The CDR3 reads CAIGTGSDYGYTF. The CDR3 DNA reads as TGTGCCATCGGGACAGGGTCAGACTATGGCTACACCTTC.

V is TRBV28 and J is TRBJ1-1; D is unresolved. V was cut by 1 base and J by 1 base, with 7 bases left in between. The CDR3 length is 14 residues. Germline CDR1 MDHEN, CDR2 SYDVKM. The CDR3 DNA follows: TGTGCCAGCAGTTTATCGGTCCAGAACACTGAAGCTTTCTTT. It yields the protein CASSLSVQNTEAFF.

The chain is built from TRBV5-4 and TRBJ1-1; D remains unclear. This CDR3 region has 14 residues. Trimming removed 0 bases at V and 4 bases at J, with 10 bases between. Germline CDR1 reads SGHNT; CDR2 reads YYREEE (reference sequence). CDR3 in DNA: TGTGCCAGCAGCTTGGACAGCAGTAGCACTGAAGCTTTCTTT. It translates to CASSLDSSSTEAFF.

The CDR3 DNA reads as TGTGCCAGCAGTTCCGTTGAGGTAAAAGCTTTCTTT. This codes for CASSSVEVKAFF. The chain employs TRBV6-6 and TRBJ1-1; no definite D call. The V gene lost 4 bases and the J gene lost 9 bases, with 12 bases spanning the gap. Germline assignment: CDR1 MNHNY and CDR2 SVGAGI (reference sequence). The CDR3 has 12 amino acids.

The CDR3 sequence: CASSNQGDWGGTEAFF. CDR3 bases: TGTGCCAGCAGTAATCAGGGGGATTGGGGCGGCACTGAAGCTTTCTTT. The V and J genes are TRBV6-2 or TRBV6-3 and TRBJ1-1, with 7 bases that match TRBD1. The CDR3 length is 16 residues. The germline V gene has CDR1 MNHEY and CDR2 SVGEGT. After removal of 5 bases from V and 4 bases from J, the junction contained 13 bases not matched to a gene.